One and the same sample provided the 20 T cell receptor beta chains below, sequenced in a study of T cell responses to AZD1222 COVID-19 vaccine. Measured with immunoSEQ multiplex PCR; TCRdb has only the in-frame clones, and not every one. The repertoire holds about 77,000 clones, with more than 85% as singletons. The sample here was peripheral blood, taken 28 days after the second AZD1222 dose. The receptors derive from an adult who received the AZD1222 COVID-19 vaccine.

The V call is TRBV7-8, the J call TRBJ2-1, with D possibly being TRBD1 (7 bases). V was cut by 6 bases and J by 3 bases, with 9 bases left in between. CDR3 size: 13 residues. Germline V lookup: CDR1 SGHVS, CDR2 FQNEAQ. The DNA for the CDR3 is TGTGCCAGCAGTCAGGGGGGCTACAATGAGCAGTTCTTC. Translated, it gives CASSQGGYNEQFF.

The rearrangement uses TRBV7-6 and TRBJ1-2; weak D call: TRBD1 (5 bases). Trimming took 1 base from V and 7 from J, leaving 13 bases between them. Germline values: CDR1 SGHVS, CDR2 FNYEAQ. The length of the CDR3 is 14 residues. In nucleotides, the CDR3 is TGTGCCAGCAGCTTAGTGTTGACAGATGGTGGCTACACCTTC. Residues: CASSLVLTDGGYTF.

V gene TRBV4-1 combines with J gene TRBJ1-2; D remains ambiguous. The CDR3 contains 15 residues. The V end was cut by 2 bases, the J end by 4 bases, with 14 bases between. Germline V gene data show CDR1 as MGHRA and CDR2 as YSYEKL. Here the CDR3 reads CASSQPPTATYGYTF. The CDR3 coding sequence is TGCGCCAGCAGCCAACCCCCGACTGCGACCTATGGCTACACCTTC.

The chain couples TRBV6-1 to TRBJ2-5; 12 bases fit TRBD2. Germline assignment: CDR1 MNHNS and CDR2 SASEGT. The CDR3 sequence is 15 residues long. Trimming cost V 3 bases and J 5 bases; bases outside gene matches: 4. CDR3 coding DNA: TGTGCCAGCAGTGACCCTAGCGGGGGGGAGGAGACCCAGTACTTC. It codes for CASSDPSGGEETQYF.

The chain employs TRBV7-9 and TRBJ2-7; D is possibly TRBD1 (7 bases). V lost 0 bases to trimming and J lost 6 bases, with 12 bases between them. This CDR3 region has 14 residues. Germline V gene data show CDR1 as SEHNR and CDR2 as FQNEAQ (reference sequence). The CDR3 spells CASSLAPGGREQYF. In nucleotides, the CDR3 is TGTGCCAGCAGCTTAGCGCCAGGGGGGCGCGAGCAGTACTTC.

The gene calls are TRBV9 and TRBJ2-7; TRBD2 matches 12 bases. The CDR3 covers 15 residues. Per germline, CDR1 SGDLS and CDR2 YYNGEE. The V segment lost 4 bases and the J segment 5 bases; nucleotides outside the gene matches: 7. The CDR3 DNA sequence: TGTGCCAGCAGCCCTAGCGGGAGGGCCGAGAACGAGCAGTACTTC. This codes for CASSPSGRAENEQYF.

V usage is TRBV27 and J usage is TRBJ1-6; no reliable D call. Trimming left V 4 bases short and J 10 bases short, with 2 bases between. This CDR3 contains 10 residues. CDR1 and CDR2 (germline): MNHEY, SMNVEV (reference sequence). The CDR3 reads CASSYSPLHF. In nucleotides, the CDR3 is TGTGCCAGCAGTTACTCACCCCTCCACTTT.

The rearrangement links TRBV27 to TRBJ2-4; D ambiguous. Trimming left V 2 bases short and J 12 bases short, with 20 bases between. There are 15 residues in the CDR3. Germline lookup yields CDR1 MNHEY and CDR2 SMNVEV (reference sequence). Here the CDR3 DNA reads TGTGCCAGCAGTTTAAAGGCCGTACAAGTGTGGGGTCAGTACTTC. Amino acids: CASSLKAVQVWGQYF.

The V call is TRBV12-5, the J call TRBJ1-3, with D possibly being TRBD1 (5 bases). The germline gives CDR1 LGHNT, CDR2 FRNRAP. The CDR3 has 13 residues. Trimming pared 8 bases from V and 4 bases from J, leaving 12 bases between. The CDR3 nucleotides are TGTGCTAGTCGGGGCACGGGAGGAAACACCATATATTTT. Its translation: CASRGTGGNTIYF.

The J gene is TRBJ2-2, the V gene TRBV4-3, with 8 bases identical to TRBD1. The germline CDR1 and CDR2 sequences are LGHNA and YSLEER. V shed 4 bases, J shed 5 bases, and the junction held 3 bases outside the gene matches. This CDR3 region has 14 residues. CDR3: CASSPDRATGELFF. The DNA for the CDR3 is TGCGCCAGCAGCCCGGACAGGGCGACCGGGGAGCTGTTTTTT.

This chain joins TRBV30 and TRBJ2-1, with D possibly called TRBD1 or TRBD2 (5 bases each). V was trimmed by 3 bases and J by 4 bases, leaving 16 bases between them. The CDR3 is 15 residues long. Germline values: CDR1 GTSNPN, CDR2 SVGIG (reference sequence). Written as DNA, the CDR3 is TGTGCCTGGAGGAAGTCGATCGGGGCGTACAATGAGCAGTTCTTC. Translation gives CAWRKSIGAYNEQFF.

V and J are TRBV19 and TRBJ2-2; TRBD2 aligns across 10 bases. This CDR3 comprises 14 residues. Germline CDR1 and CDR2: LNHDA and SQIVND (reference sequence). J lost 4 bases, V lost 6 bases, and 2 bases had no gene match. CDR3 DNA sequence: TGTGCCAGTAGAAGCGGGAGGGCCACCGGGGAGCTGTTTTTT. This translates into CASRSGRATGELFF.

J is TRBJ2-6 and V is TRBV3-1 (or the pseudogene TRBV3-2); no firm D call. V was clipped by 4 bases and J by 4 bases, with 2 bases between them. Germline loops: CDR1 LGHDT, CDR2 YNNKEL (reference sequence). The CDR3 consists of 12 residues. The DNA of the CDR3 is TGTGCCAGCAGCCCGGGGGCCAACGTCCTGACTTTC. It is translated as CASSPGANVLTF.

This clone was found once. The rearrangement links TRBV30 to TRBJ1-3; D gene uncertain. CDR1 and CDR2 from the germline V gene are GTSNPN and SVGIG (reference sequence). The CDR3 totals 14 residues. Trimming left V 3 bases short and J 0 bases short, with 9 bases between. For the CDR3, the DNA is TGTGCCTGGAGCCACACGAGCTCTGGAAACACCATATATTTT. Translating it yields CAWSHTSSGNTIYF.

V and J are TRBV6-5 and TRBJ1-5; D gene unclear. Trimming cost V 7 bases and J 2 bases, with 9 bases left between them. The CDR3 length is 13 residues. The germline V gene has CDR1 MNHEY and CDR2 SVGAGI. The CDR3 region has the DNA TGTGCCAGCAACTGGGTGGGCAATCAGCCCCAGCATTTT. It yields the protein CASNWVGNQPQHF.

The CDR3 DNA reads TGTGCCAGTAGTACCCCCGGACGGAGTCAAAATGAAAAACTGTTTTTT. It codes for CASSTPGRSQNEKLFF. This rearrangement joins TRBV19 to TRBJ1-4; D remains ambiguous. Germline-derived CDR1 and CDR2 are LNHDA and SQIVND (reference sequence). The CDR3 runs 16 residues. With 4 bases removed from V and 5 bases from J, the gap between germline ends came to 17 bases.

The V and J genes are TRBV25-1 and TRBJ1-4; 7 bases are shared with TRBD1. The CDR3 sequence is 16 residues long. Germline assignment: CDR1 MGHDK and CDR2 SYGVNS. Trimming at V came to 6 bases and at J to 8 bases, leaving 15 bases not matched to a gene. Here the CDR3 reads CASRTGVGGLGEKLFF. Here the CDR3 DNA reads TGTGCCAGCAGGACGGGGGTAGGGGGCTTAGGGGAAAAACTGTTTTTT.

The chain employs TRBV6-6 and TRBJ2-7; D perhaps matches TRBD1 (6 bases). The germline CDR1 and CDR2 sequences are MNHNY and SVGAGI (reference sequence). Trimming stripped 4 bases from V and 2 bases from J, with 12 bases between. CDR3 length equals 14 residues. The CDR3 nucleotides are TGTGCCAGCAGTTCAAACAGGGAAACCTACGAGCAGTACTTC. Its protein is CASSSNRETYEQYF.

The chain employs TRBV6-5 and TRBJ2-7; TRBD2 is a possible D gene (6 bases). Per germline, CDR1 MNHEY and CDR2 SVGAGI. The CDR3 loop spans 14 amino acids. The ends were cut back, 8 bases at V and 2 bases at J, with 16 bases in the middle. The CDR3 sequence is CASRVERVAYEQYF. The CDR3 DNA sequence: TGTGCCAGCCGAGTGGAGCGGGTGGCCTACGAGCAGTACTTC.

The chain couples TRBV30 to TRBJ1-4, with 7 bases that match TRBD1. Germline V gene data show CDR1 as GTSNPN and CDR2 as SVGIG (reference sequence). The length of the CDR3 is 17 residues. V was pared by 5 bases and J by 0 bases, with 12 bases of the junction left unmatched. The CDR3 region is CAWALARGFTTNEKLFF. The CDR3 bases are TGTGCCTGGGCCCTCGCCAGGGGGTTTACAACTAATGAAAAACTGTTTTTT.